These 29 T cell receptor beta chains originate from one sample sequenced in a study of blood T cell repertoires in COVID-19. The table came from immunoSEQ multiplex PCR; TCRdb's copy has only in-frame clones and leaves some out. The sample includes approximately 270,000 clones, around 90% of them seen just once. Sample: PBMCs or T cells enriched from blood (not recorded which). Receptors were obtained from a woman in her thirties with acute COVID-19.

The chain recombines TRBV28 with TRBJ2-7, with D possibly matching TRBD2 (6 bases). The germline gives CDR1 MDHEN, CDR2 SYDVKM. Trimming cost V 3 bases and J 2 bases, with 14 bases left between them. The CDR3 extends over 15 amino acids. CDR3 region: CASSFSNGGPYEQYF. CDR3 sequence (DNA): TGTGCCAGCAGTTTTTCGAACGGGGGACCCTACGAGCAGTACTTC.

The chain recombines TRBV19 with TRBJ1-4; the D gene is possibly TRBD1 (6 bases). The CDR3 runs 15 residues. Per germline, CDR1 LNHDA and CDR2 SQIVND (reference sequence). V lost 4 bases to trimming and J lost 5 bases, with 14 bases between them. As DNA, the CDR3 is TGTGCCAGTAGTACCCTTACAGGGCTCAATGAAAAACTGTTTTTT. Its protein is CASSTLTGLNEKLFF.

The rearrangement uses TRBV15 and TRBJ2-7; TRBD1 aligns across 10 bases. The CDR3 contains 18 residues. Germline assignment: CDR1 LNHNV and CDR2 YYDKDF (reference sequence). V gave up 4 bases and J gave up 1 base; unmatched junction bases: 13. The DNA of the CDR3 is TGTGCCACCAGCAAGACGGTGTTGGTGGACAGGGGGTCCTACGAGCAGTACTTC. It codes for CATSKTVLVDRGSYEQYF. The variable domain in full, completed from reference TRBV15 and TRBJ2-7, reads DAMVIQNPRYQVTQFGKPVTLSCSQTLNHNVMYWYQQKSSQAPKLLFHYYDKDFNNEADTPDNFQSRRPNTSFCFLDIRSPGLGDTAMYLCATSKTVLVDRGSYEQYFGPGTRLTVT.

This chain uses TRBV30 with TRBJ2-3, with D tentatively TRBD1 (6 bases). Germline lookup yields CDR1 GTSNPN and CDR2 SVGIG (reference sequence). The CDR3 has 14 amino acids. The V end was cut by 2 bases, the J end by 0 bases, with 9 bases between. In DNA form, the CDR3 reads TGTGCCTGGAGTTCGCAGGGGAGCACAGATACGCAGTATTTT. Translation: CAWSSQGSTDTQYF.

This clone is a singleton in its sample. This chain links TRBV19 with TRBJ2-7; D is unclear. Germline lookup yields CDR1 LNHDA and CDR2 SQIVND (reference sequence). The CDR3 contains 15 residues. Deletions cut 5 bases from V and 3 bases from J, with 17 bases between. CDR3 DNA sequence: TGTGCCAGTAGTCAAGAGGATTACGGAATCTACGAGCAGTACTTC. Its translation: CASSQEDYGIYEQYF.

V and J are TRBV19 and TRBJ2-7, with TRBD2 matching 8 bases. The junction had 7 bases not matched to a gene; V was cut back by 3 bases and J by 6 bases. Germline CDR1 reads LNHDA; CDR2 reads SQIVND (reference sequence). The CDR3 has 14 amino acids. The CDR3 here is CASSIQAGEGEQYF. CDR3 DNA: TGTGCCAGTAGTATTCAAGCGGGAGAGGGCGAGCAGTACTTC.

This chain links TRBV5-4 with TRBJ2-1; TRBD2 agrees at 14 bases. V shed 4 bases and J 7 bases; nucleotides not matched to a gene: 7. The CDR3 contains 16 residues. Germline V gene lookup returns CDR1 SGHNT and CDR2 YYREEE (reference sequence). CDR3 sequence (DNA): TGTGCCAGCAGCCCCGGGACTAGCGGGAGTAAGAATGAGCAGTTCTTC. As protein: CASSPGTSGSKNEQFF. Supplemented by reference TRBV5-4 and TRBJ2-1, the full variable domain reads ETGVTQSPTHLIKTRGQQVTLRCSSQSGHNTVSWYQQALGQGPQFIFQYYREEENGRGNFPPRFSGLQFPNYSSELNVNALELDDSALYLCASSPGTSGSKNEQFFGPGTRLTVL.

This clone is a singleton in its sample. CDR3 residues: CASRRGGFESNQPQHF. The CDR3, as DNA: TGTGCCAGCAGGAGGGGGGGATTTGAAAGCAATCAGCCCCAGCATTTT. The chain is built from TRBV28 and TRBJ1-5, with D maybe TRBD1 (6 bases). Germline assignment: CDR1 MDHEN and CDR2 SYDVKM. The CDR3 has 16 amino acids. Deletions cut 6 bases from V and 1 base from J, with 16 bases between. The full variable domain, rest sourced from reference TRBV28 and TRBJ1-5, is DVKVTQSSRYLVKRTGEKVFLECVQDMDHENMFWYRQDPGLGLRLIYFSYDVKMKEKGDIPEGYSVSREKKERFSLILESASTNQTSMYLCASRRGGFESNQPQHFGDGTRLSIL.

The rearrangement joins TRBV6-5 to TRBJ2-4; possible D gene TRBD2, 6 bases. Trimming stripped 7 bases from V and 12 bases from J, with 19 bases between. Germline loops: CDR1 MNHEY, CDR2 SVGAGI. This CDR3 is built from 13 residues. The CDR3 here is CASTPGEAISQYF. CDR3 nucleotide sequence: TGTGCCAGCACCCCCGGGGAGGCAATTTCTCAGTACTTC.

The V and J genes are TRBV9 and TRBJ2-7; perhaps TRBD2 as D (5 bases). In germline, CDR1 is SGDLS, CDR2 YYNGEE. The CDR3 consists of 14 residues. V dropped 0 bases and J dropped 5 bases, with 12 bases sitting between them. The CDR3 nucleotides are TGTGCCAGCAGCGTAGTGAAAGGGAGACACGAGCAGTACTTC. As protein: CASSVVKGRHEQYF.

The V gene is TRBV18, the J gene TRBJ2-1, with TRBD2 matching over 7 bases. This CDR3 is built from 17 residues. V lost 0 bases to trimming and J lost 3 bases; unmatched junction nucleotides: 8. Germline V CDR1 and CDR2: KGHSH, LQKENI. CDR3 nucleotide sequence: TGTGCCAGCTCACCACCGTACACTAGCGCAGACTACAATGAGCAGTTCTTC. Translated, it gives CASSPPYTSADYNEQFF. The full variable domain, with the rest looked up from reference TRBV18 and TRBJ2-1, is NAGVMQNPRHLVRRRGQEARLRCSPMKGHSHVYWYRQLPEEGLKFMVYLQKENIIDESGMPKERFSAEFPKEGPSILRIQQVVRGDSAAYFCASSPPYTSADYNEQFFGPGTRLTVL.

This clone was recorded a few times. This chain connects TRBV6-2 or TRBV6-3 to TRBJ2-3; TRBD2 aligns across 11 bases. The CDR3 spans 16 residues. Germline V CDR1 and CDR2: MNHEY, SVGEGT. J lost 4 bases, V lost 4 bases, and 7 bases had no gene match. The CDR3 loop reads CASSFLKTSGADTQYF. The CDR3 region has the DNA TGTGCCAGCAGTTTTTTAAAGACTAGCGGGGCAGATACGCAGTATTTT.

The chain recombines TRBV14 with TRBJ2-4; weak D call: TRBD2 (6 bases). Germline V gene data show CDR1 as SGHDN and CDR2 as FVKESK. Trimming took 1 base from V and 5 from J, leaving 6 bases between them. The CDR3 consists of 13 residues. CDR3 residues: CASSQVAENIQYF. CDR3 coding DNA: TGTGCCAGCAGCCAAGTAGCGGAAAACATTCAGTACTTC.

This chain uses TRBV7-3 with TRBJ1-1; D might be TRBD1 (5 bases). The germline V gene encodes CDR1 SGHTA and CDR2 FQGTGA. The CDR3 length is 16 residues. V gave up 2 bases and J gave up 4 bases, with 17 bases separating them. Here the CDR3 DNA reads TGTGCCAGCAGCTTAGGTCCCTCAGGGTTGGGCACTGAAGCTTTCTTT. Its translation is CASSLGPSGLGTEAFF.

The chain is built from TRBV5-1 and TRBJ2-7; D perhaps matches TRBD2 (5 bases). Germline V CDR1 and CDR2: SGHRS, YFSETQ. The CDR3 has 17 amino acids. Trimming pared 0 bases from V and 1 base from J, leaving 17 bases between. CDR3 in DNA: TGCGCCAGCAGCTTGGATGGCGGGCTGACCCGGTCCTACGAGCAGTACTTC. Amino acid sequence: CASSLDGGLTRSYEQYF.

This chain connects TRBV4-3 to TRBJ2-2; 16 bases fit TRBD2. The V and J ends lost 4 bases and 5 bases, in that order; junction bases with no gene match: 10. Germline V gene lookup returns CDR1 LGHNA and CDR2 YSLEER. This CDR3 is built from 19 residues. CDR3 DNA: TGCGCCAGCAGCCGTATCGGGACTAGCGGGAGGGCTTTTACCGGGGAGCTGTTTTTT. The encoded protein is CASSRIGTSGRAFTGELFF.

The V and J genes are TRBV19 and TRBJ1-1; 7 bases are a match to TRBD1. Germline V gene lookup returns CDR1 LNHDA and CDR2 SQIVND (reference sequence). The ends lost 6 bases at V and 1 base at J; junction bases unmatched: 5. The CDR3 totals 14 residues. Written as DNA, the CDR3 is TGTGCCAGTAGCAGACAGGGAGGGAACACTGAAGCTTTCTTT. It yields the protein CASSRQGGNTEAFF.

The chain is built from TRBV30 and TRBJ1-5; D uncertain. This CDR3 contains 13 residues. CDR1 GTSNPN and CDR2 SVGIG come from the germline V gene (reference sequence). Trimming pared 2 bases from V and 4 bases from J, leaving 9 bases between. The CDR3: CAWSPQVNQPQHF. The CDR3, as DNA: TGTGCCTGGAGTCCGCAGGTAAATCAGCCCCAGCATTTT.

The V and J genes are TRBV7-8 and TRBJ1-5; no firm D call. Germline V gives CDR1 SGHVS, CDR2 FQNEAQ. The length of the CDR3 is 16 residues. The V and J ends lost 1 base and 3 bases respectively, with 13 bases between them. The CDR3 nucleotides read TGTGCCAGCAGCTTAGTTCGTTCGGGTCCCAATCAGCCCCAGCATTTT. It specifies CASSLVRSGPNQPQHF.

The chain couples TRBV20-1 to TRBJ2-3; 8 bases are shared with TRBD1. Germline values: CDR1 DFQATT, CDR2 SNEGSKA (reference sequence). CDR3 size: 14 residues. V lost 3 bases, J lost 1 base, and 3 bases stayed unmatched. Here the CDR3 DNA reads TGCAGTGCTAGTCCGGGACAGGGCACAGATACGCAGTATTTT. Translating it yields CSASPGQGTDTQYF.

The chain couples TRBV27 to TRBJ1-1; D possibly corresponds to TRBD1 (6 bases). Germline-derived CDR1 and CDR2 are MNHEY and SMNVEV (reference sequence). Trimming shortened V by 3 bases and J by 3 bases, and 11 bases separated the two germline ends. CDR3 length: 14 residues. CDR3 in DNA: TGTGCCAGCAGTTTCCTAACAGGGCACACTGAAGCTTTCTTT. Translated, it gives CASSFLTGHTEAFF.

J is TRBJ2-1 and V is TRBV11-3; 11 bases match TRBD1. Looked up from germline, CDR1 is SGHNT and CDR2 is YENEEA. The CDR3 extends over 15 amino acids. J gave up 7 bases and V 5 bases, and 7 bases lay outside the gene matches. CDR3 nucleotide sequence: TGTGCCAGCAGCCGATCGGGACAGGGGGGGAATGAGCAGTTCTTC. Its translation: CASSRSGQGGNEQFF.

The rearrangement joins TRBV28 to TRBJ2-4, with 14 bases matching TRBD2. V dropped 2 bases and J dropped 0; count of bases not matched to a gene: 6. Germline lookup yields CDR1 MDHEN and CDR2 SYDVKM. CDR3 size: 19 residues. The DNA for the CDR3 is TGTGCCAGCAGTTTAAAAGGACTAGCGGGAGGCTTAGCCAAAAACATTCAGTACTTC. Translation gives CASSLKGLAGGLAKNIQYF.

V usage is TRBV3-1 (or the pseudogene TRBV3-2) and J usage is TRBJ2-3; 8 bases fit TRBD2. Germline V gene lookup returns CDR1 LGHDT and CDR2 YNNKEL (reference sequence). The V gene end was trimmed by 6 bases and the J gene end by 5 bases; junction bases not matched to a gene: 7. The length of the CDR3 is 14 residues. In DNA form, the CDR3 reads TGTGCCAGCAGTAGTAGCGGGACGGAAGATACGCAGTATTTT. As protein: CASSSSGTEDTQYF.

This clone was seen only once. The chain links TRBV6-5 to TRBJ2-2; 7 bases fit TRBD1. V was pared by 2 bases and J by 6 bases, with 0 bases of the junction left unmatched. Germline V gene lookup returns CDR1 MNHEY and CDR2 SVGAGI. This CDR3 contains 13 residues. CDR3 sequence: CASSYTGAGELFF. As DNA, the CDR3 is TGTGCCAGCAGTTACACAGGGGCCGGGGAGCTGTTTTTT.

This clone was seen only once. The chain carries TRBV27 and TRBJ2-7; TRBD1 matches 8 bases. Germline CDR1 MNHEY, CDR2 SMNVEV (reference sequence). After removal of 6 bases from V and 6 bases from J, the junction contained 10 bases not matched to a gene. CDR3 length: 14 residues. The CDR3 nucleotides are TGTGCCAGCAGCACCCCCGGACAGGGCGGCGAGCAGTACTTC. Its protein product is CASSTPGQGGEQYF.

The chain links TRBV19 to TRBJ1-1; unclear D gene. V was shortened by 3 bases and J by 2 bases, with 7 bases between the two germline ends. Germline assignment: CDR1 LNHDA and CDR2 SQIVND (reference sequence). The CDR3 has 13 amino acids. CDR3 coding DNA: TGTGCCAGTAGTATCCAGGCAAACACTGAAGCTTTCTTT. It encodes CASSIQANTEAFF.

In DNA form, the CDR3 reads TGCGCCAGCAGCTTGAGGACTAGCGGGACTCACAATGAGCAGTTCTTC. Translated, it gives CASSLRTSGTHNEQFF. The chain uses TRBV5-1 and TRBJ2-1, with 12 nucleotides matching TRBD2. The junction had 4 bases not matched to a gene; V was cut back by 1 base and J by 5 bases. Germline V gene sequence: CDR1 SGHRS, CDR2 YFSETQ. The CDR3 has 16 residues.

DNA for the CDR3: TGTGCCAGCAGCGTAGCAGCAACTAATGAAAAACTGTTTTTT. Translated: CASSVAATNEKLFF. The chain recombines TRBV9 with TRBJ1-4; D is unresolved. This CDR3 has 14 amino acids. V was pared by 0 bases and J by 0 bases, with 3 bases between. CDR1 is SGDLS and CDR2 is YYNGEE in the germline V gene.